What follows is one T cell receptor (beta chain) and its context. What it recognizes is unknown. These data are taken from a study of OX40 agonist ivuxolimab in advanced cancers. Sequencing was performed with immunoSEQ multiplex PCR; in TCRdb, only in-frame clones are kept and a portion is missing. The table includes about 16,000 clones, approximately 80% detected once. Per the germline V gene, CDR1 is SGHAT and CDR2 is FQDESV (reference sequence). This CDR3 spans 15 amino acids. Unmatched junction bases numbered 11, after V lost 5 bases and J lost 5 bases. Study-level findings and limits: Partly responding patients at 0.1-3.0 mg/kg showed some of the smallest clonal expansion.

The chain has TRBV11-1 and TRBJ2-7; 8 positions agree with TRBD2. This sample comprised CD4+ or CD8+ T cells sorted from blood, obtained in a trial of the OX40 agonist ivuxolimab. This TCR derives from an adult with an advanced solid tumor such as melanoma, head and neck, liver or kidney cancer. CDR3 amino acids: CASSNGRGLFDEQYF. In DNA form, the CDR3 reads TGTGCCAGCAGCAACGGGAGGGGACTGTTCGACGAGCAGTACTTC.